This entry lists 20 T cell receptor beta chains sequenced from one sample in a study of T cells in tumors after PD-1 blockade (dated by TCRdb to the late 2010s). Per the publication, the time point label means: before anti-PD-1 therapy. Library prep was done by the immunoSEQ multiplex PCR assay. Imported from immuneACCESS, the table was reduced by TCRdb to in-frame sequences with V and J called. These copies leave out some clones; in studies compared against another copy, an unresolved V gene accounts for under half, and the cause of the remainder is not known. The sample data list roughly 48,000 clones, and about 84% of these were observed just once. Approximately 4% of the sample comes from the top ten. Here the sequenced sample was PBMCs, taken before anti-PD-1 treatment. These receptors all stem from a human donor with basal cell carcinoma.

The chain employs TRBV4-1 and TRBJ2-2; 12 bases fit TRBD2. Germline V gene sequence: CDR1 MGHRA, CDR2 YSYEKL. V dropped 4 bases and J dropped 7; count of bases not matched to a gene: 7. The CDR3 loop spans 16 amino acids. CDR3 protein: CASSPGLAGPYGELFF. The CDR3 nucleotides are TGCGCCAGCAGCCCGGGACTAGCGGGCCCATACGGGGAGCTGTTTTTT.

The chain links TRBV4-2 to TRBJ1-1; 10 bases are a match to TRBD1. Losses at the gene ends were 1 base for V and 6 bases for J; bases not matched to a gene: 8. Looked up from germline, CDR1 is LGHNA and CDR2 is YNFKEQ. The CDR3 covers 16 residues. CDR3 amino acids: CASSQAARDRGAEAFF. CDR3 DNA sequence: TGTGCCAGCAGCCAAGCTGCCCGGGACAGGGGTGCTGAAGCTTTCTTT.

The count of this clone is one. This sequence joins TRBV10-1 and TRBJ2-5, with TRBD2 identical over 9 bases. J lost 5 bases, V lost 2 bases, and 6 bases had no gene match. The germline V gene encodes CDR1 WNHNN and CDR2 SYGVQD (reference sequence). The CDR3 contains 15 residues. The CDR3 bases are TGCGCCAGCAGTGAGCGGCTAGCGGGGCAGGAGACCCAGTACTTC. Protein: CASSERLAGQETQYF.

This chain connects TRBV7-2 to TRBJ2-7; D tentatively fits TRBD1 or TRBD2 (5 bases each). Trimming removed 3 bases from V and 4 bases from J, with 10 bases in between. Germline assignment: CDR1 SGHTA and CDR2 FQGNSA. The CDR3 length is 13 residues. In nucleotides, the CDR3 is TGTGCCAGCAGCTTCCGTGAGGGGTACGAGCAGTACTTC. Its translation is CASSFREGYEQYF. The variable domain in full, with the rest retrieved from reference TRBV7-2 and TRBJ2-7, is GAGVSQSPSNKVTEKGKDVELRCDPISGHTALYWYRQSLGQGLEFLIYFQGNSAPDKSGLPSDRFSAERTGGSVSTLTIQRTQQEDSAVYLCASSFREGYEQYFGPGTRLTVT.

This chain connects TRBV6-4 to TRBJ1-2; no reliable D call. The CDR3 sequence is 14 residues long. Trimming left V 1 base short and J 3 bases short, with 9 bases between. Germline-derived CDR1 and CDR2 are MRHNA and SNTAGT. The CDR3 DNA reads TGTGCCAGCAGTGACTACCCAGAGGACTATGGCTACACCTTC. The encoded protein is CASSDYPEDYGYTF.

The chain joins TRBV30 to TRBJ1-1; D is unresolved. This CDR3 contains 13 residues. Trimming took 0 bases from V and 7 from J, leaving 12 bases between them. Germline-derived CDR1 and CDR2 are GTSNPN and SVGIG (reference sequence). The CDR3 protein is CAWSVREPFEAFF. The CDR3 DNA reads as TGTGCCTGGAGTGTACGGGAACCGTTTGAAGCTTTCTTT.

The chain recombines TRBV7-2 with TRBJ2-2; D is unresolved. The germline V and J ends were trimmed by 1 base and 7 bases, with 10 bases remaining between them. Looked up from germline, CDR1 is SGHTA and CDR2 is FQGNSA. The CDR3 sequence is 14 residues long. Here the CDR3 reads CASSLVGEVGELFF. As DNA, the CDR3 is TGTGCCAGCAGCTTAGTTGGGGAAGTCGGGGAGCTGTTTTTT.

The V call is TRBV2, the J call TRBJ2-3; D is undetermined. CDR1 and CDR2 from the germline V gene are SNHLY and FYNNEI. Trimming left V 6 bases short and J 2 bases short, with 9 bases between. The CDR3 loop spans 13 amino acids. The CDR3 loop reads CASRAPDTDTQYF. CDR3 bases: TGTGCCAGCAGGGCCCCGGACACAGATACGCAGTATTTT.

This chain uses TRBV6-1 with TRBJ1-6; D gene uncertain. The germline V gene has CDR1 MNHNS and CDR2 SASEGT. Trimming cost V 1 base and J 8 bases, with 12 bases left between them. This CDR3 has 15 amino acids. The CDR3 reads CASSEGPSRDSPLHF. The CDR3 nucleotides read TGTGCCAGCAGTGAAGGGCCGAGCCGGGATTCACCCCTCCACTTT.

This rearrangement joins TRBV6-5 to TRBJ1-5; D unresolved. The CDR3 consists of 13 residues. V lost 5 bases, J lost 0 bases, and 5 bases lay in between. Germline values: CDR1 MNHEY, CDR2 SVGAGI. CDR3: CASSPFSNQPQHF. Written as DNA, the CDR3 is TGTGCCAGCAGTCCCTTTAGCAATCAGCCCCAGCATTTT.

This chain links TRBV21-1 with TRBJ1-1; the DNA was not used to check the table's D call, TRBD1. TRBV21-1 is deemed a pseudogene. CDR3 length: 21 amino acids. CDR3 amino acids: CASSKAASRTSFTGGNTEAFF. In nucleotides, the CDR3 is TGTGCCAGCAGCAAAGCTGCATCCCGGACTTCCTTTACAGGGGGTAACACTGAAGCTTTCTTT.

The rearrangement uses TRBV7-2 and TRBJ2-7; TRBD1 agrees at 7 bases. Germline V gene sequence: CDR1 SGHTA, CDR2 FQGNSA. With 3 bases clipped from V and 4 bases from J, the junction kept 12 bases outside the gene matches. The CDR3 is 16 residues long. CDR3 DNA: TGTGCCAGCAGCTTTACGCCCGGGACAGCAACTTACGAGCAGTACTTC. This sequence encodes CASSFTPGTATYEQYF.

The CDR3 spells CASKRLYTF. CDR3 DNA sequence: TGTGCCAGTAAAAGGCTCTACACCTTC. This chain connects TRBV19 to TRBJ1-2, with unresolved D. V lost 7 bases to trimming and J lost 10 bases, with 7 bases between them. The CDR3 length is 9 residues. Germline V gene lookup returns CDR1 LNHDA and CDR2 SQIVND (reference sequence).

This clone was found once. V is TRBV28 and J is TRBJ2-7; TRBD1 aligns across 10 bases. The CDR3 is 14 amino acids. Germline trimming cut 6 bases from V and 5 bases from J; bases unmatched to any gene: 7. From germline, CDR1 is MDHEN and CDR2 SYDVKM. The DNA for the CDR3 is TGTGCCAGCAGGGGGACAGGGGATATCCACGAGCAGTACTTC. It specifies CASRGTGDIHEQYF.

The V and J genes are TRBV20-1 and TRBJ2-1; 8 bases are a match to TRBD2. Germline CDR1 DFQATT, CDR2 SNEGSKA (reference sequence). Trimming removed 3 bases from V and 1 base from J; junction bases left unmatched: 8. The CDR3 extends over 16 amino acids. This chain's CDR3 is CSASTSGLGSYNEQFF. The CDR3 region has the DNA TGCAGTGCTAGTACTAGCGGCCTCGGATCCTACAATGAGCAGTTCTTC.

This rearrangement joins TRBV6-6 to TRBJ1-1; D is ambiguous. The CDR3 consists of 12 residues. The germline CDR1 and CDR2 sequences are MNHNY and SVGAGI (reference sequence). V lost 2 bases, J lost 4 bases, and 5 bases lay in between. The CDR3 DNA is TGTGCCAGCAGTTACGAGGTCACTGAAGCTTTCTTT. This sequence encodes CASSYEVTEAFF.

The chain uses TRBV4-1 and TRBJ2-1; D tentatively fits TRBD1 or TRBD2 (5 bases each). Trimming took off 1 base at V and 9 bases at J, with 10 bases between the two ends. Germline-derived CDR1 and CDR2 are MGHRA and YSYEKL. There are 13 residues in the CDR3. The CDR3 sequence: CASSQGLRGEQFF. The CDR3 DNA follows: TGCGCCAGCAGCCAAGGCTTGAGGGGTGAGCAGTTCTTC.

This clone has only a few counts. The rearrangement uses TRBV28 and TRBJ2-7; TRBD2 agrees at 9 bases. Germline assignment: CDR1 MDHEN and CDR2 SYDVKM. The CDR3 totals 14 residues. V was clipped by 6 bases and J by 7 bases; unmatched bases: 10. The chain's CDR3 is CASSISSGEGEQYF. CDR3 sequence (DNA): TGTGCCAGCAGCATATCTAGCGGGGAGGGGGAGCAGTACTTC.

The chain employs TRBV29-1 and TRBJ1-1; D not resolved. Trimming left V 0 bases short and J 2 bases short, with 10 bases between. Germline lookup yields CDR1 SQVTM and CDR2 ANQGSEA. The CDR3 is made up of 14 amino acids. CDR3 nucleotide sequence: TGCAGCGTTGAAGAGGTCGGAAGAAACACTGAAGCTTTCTTT. Encoded protein: CSVEEVGRNTEAFF.

This rearrangement joins TRBV29-1 to TRBJ2-3, with TRBD2 as a possible D gene (5 bases). The CDR3 extends over 15 amino acids. V dropped 1 base and J dropped 4 bases, with 15 bases sitting between them. Germline V gives CDR1 SQVTM, CDR2 ANQGSEA. The CDR3 bases are TGCAGCGTTGAAGGTGGACTCCTCACCGCAGATACGCAGTATTTT. Translation gives CSVEGGLLTADTQYF.